Listed below are T cell receptor beta chains from one sample, sequenced in a study of blood T cell repertoires in COVID-19. Method: immunoSEQ multiplex PCR; TCRdb's copy keeps in-frame clones and lacks some. The sample holds fewer than 250,000 clones, roughly 83% seen once. Sequencing was performed on peripheral blood. The receptors shown here come from a woman aged 80 or older with COVID-19, enrolled during active disease. Each CDR3 is given with its conserved first and last residue. A D gene is named only where the DNA matches it firmly. The size field is filled for only some rows; it gives once, few, many or a size class.

CDR3 protein	CDR3 DNA	J gene	V gene	clone size	D gene
CASSSTGRYGYTF	TGTGCCAGCAGTTCGACAGGGCGTTATGGCTACACCTTC	TRBJ1-2	TRBV28	-	TRBD1
CASSLLQGAPVDTQYF	TGCGCCAGCAGCTTACTACAGGGGGCGCCGGTGGATACGCAGTATTTT	TRBJ2-3	TRBV5-1	-	TRBD1
CASSFFRQGASEQFF	TGTGCCAGCAGCTTTTTCCGGCAGGGGGCAAGTGAGCAGTTCTTC	TRBJ2-1	TRBV5-5	-	TRBD1
CATSDSRGAGSDTQYF	TGTGCCACCAGTGATTCCCGGGGGGCCGGATCAGATACGCAGTATTTT	TRBJ2-3	TRBV24-1	few	-
CASSDEAAPGNTIYF	TGCGCCAGCAGTGACGAGGCCGCGCCTGGAAACACCATATATTTT	TRBJ1-3	TRBV10-2	-	-
CATKTGGTDTQYF	TGTGCCACCAAGACAGGGGGCACAGATACGCAGTATTTT	TRBJ2-3	TRBV6-6	once	TRBD1
CASSPGQRGYGYTF	TGTGCCTCCTCCCCGGGACAGAGGGGTTATGGCTACACCTTC	TRBJ1-2	TRBV19	-	TRBD1
CASSPGQPNEKLFF	TGTGCCAGCTCTCCGGGACAGCCGAATGAAAAACTGTTTTTT	TRBJ1-4	TRBV18	-	TRBD1
CASSLPGQGTGELFF	TGTGCCAGCAGCTTGCCCGGACAGGGGACCGGGGAGCTGTTTTTT	TRBJ2-2	TRBV5-4	once	TRBD1
CASSLLSGGLLSSYNEQFF	TGCGCCAGCAGCTTGCTTAGCGGGGGGCTCCTAAGCTCCTACAATGAGCAGTTCTTC	TRBJ2-1	TRBV5-1	-	TRBD2
CASSIGVYGYTF	TGTGCCAGCAGTATAGGGGTTTATGGCTACACCTTC	TRBJ1-2	TRBV28	-	-
CASSQSGGGHNEQFF	TGTGCCAGCAGCCAATCGGGAGGGGGGCACAATGAGCAGTTCTTC	TRBJ2-1	TRBV4-2	-	TRBD2
CASSATSGGDLAKNIQYF	TGTGCCAGCAGCGCGACTAGCGGGGGGGACCTAGCCAAAAACATTCAGTACTTC	TRBJ2-4	TRBV7-2	-	TRBD2
CSASDQGLSGGDTQYF	TGCAGTGCTAGTGATCAAGGACTTTCCGGGGGGGATACGCAGTATTTT	TRBJ2-3	TRBV20-1	-	TRBD2
CASSAQGAANEKLFF	TGTGCCAGTAGTGCACAGGGGGCAGCTAATGAAAAACTGTTTTTT	TRBJ1-4	TRBV19	-	TRBD1
CATSAGQGRYNEQFF	TGTGCCACCAGTGCAGGACAGGGGAGATACAATGAGCAGTTCTTC	TRBJ2-1	TRBV24-1	once	TRBD1
CASSPMGGTVRDTQYF	TGTGCCAGCAGCCCCATGGGAGGGACGGTCAGAGATACGCAGTATTTT	TRBJ2-3	TRBV5-4	-	TRBD2
CASRSTAGQGRTEAFF	TGTGCCAGCAGGTCAACGGCAGGACAGGGACGCACTGAAGCTTTCTTT	TRBJ1-1	TRBV3-1/TRBV3-2	once	TRBD1
CASSTGQGWGEQYF	TGTGCCAGTAGTACCGGACAGGGGTGGGGCGAGCAGTACTTC	TRBJ2-7	TRBV19	-	TRBD1
CASSPQTGEDEKLFF	TGCGCCAGCAGCCCACAGACAGGGGAGGATGAAAAACTGTTTTTT	TRBJ1-4	TRBV4-1	-	TRBD1
CASSPKQGENSPLHF	TGTGCCAGCTCACCGAAACAGGGGGAAAATTCACCCCTCCACTTT	TRBJ1-6	TRBV18	-	TRBD1
CASSDNGGFNSPLHF	TGTGCCAGCAGTGACAACGGGGGGTTTAATTCACCCCTCCACTTT	TRBJ1-6	TRBV2	-	-
CASRVTGGTYEQYF	TGTGCCAGCAGGGTGACAGGGGGAACCTACGAGCAGTACTTC	TRBJ2-7	TRBV25-1	-	TRBD1
CASSLGQGQEKLFF	TGCGCCAGCAGCTTGGGACAGGGTCAAGAAAAACTGTTTTTT	TRBJ1-4	TRBV5-1	-	TRBD1
CASSRQGSNTEAFF	TGTGCCAGCTCACGGCAGGGCAGCAACACTGAAGCTTTCTTT	TRBJ1-1	TRBV18	-	-
CASSMGQGPYGYTF	TGTGCCAGTAGTATGGGACAGGGCCCCTATGGCTACACCTTC	TRBJ1-2	TRBV19	-	TRBD1
CASSLLAVQETQYF	TGCGCCAGCAGCTTGCTAGCGGTACAAGAGACCCAGTACTTC	TRBJ2-5	TRBV5-1	-	TRBD2
CASTTGINQPQHF	TGTGCCAGCACCACAGGGATCAATCAGCCCCAGCATTTT	TRBJ1-5	TRBV7-8	once	-
CASSERDSRQPQHF	TGTGCCAGCAGTGAACGGGACTCTCGTCAGCCCCAGCATTTT	TRBJ1-5	TRBV2	-	-
CSATDNFVEAFF	TGCAGCGCCACGGACAATTTTGTTGAAGCTTTCTTT	TRBJ1-1	TRBV29-1	-	-
CASSITSGRPETQYF	TGTGCCAGTAGTATTACTAGCGGTAGACCGGAGACCCAGTACTTC	TRBJ2-5	TRBV19	-	TRBD2